Sequencing of this T cell receptor (beta chain) was carried out in a study of metastatic and nonmetastatic thyroid tumors. The CDR3 spans 13 residues. Trimming cost V 6 bases and J 11 bases; bases outside gene matches: 11. The germline V gene encodes CDR1 MNHNS and CDR2 SASEGT. TCRdb reprocessed the PCR reads using MiXCR. The table lists 25,000 to 30,000 clones, less than 30% of them singletons. This clone was seen only a few times. The antigen is not known. Study-wide results and caveats: In blood and tumor, TCR beta diversity was reportedly significantly higher in malignant thyroid tumors than in benign nodules.

Patients had received no treatment of any kind before thyroid surgery. The specimen sequenced was blood. This chain uses TRBV6-1 with TRBJ1-2, with 8 bases lining up with TRBD1. The TCR comes from a female donor with papillary thyroid cancer or a benign thyroid nodule (not recorded which). Some clones in this sample may be carry-over from other donors' samples. CDR3 sequence (DNA): TGTGCCAGCAGCCCAGGGGGCGCGGAAGGATACACCTTC. It specifies CASSPGGAEGYTF.